The 13 T cell receptor beta chains given below trace back to one sample, sequenced in a study of blood T cell repertoires in COVID-19. TCRdb's table, derived via immunoSEQ multiplex PCR, lists solely in-frame clones and lacks some. The sample includes 35,000 to 55,000 clones, roughly nine tenths of them seen just once. The sequencing input was peripheral blood. The receptor source for this set is a man in his 70s with active COVID-19.

V gene TRBV6-5 combines with J gene TRBJ2-7, with unresolved D. Germline V lookup: CDR1 MNHEY, CDR2 SVGAGI. Trimming removed 8 bases at V and 2 bases at J, with 10 bases between. The CDR3 contains 12 residues. The CDR3 sequence: CASEDIAYEQYF. DNA of the CDR3: TGTGCCAGCGAAGACATCGCCTACGAGCAGTACTTC.

The chain links TRBV7-2 to TRBJ2-7; TRBD2 matches at 12 bases. Germline V gene sequence: CDR1 SGHTA, CDR2 FQGNSA. The CDR3 runs to 17 residues. After removal of 3 bases from V and 3 bases from J, the junction contained 9 bases not matched to a gene. The CDR3: CASSLTFLAGGIYEQYF. The CDR3 DNA reads TGTGCCAGCAGCTTGACCTTCCTAGCGGGGGGGATCTACGAGCAGTACTTC.

The chain joins TRBV3-1 (or the pseudogene TRBV3-2) to TRBJ1-5, with D possibly being TRBD1 (5 bases). V lost 0 bases and J 6 bases, leaving 6 bases between the germline ends. The CDR3 loop spans 13 amino acids. Germline V gene data show CDR1 as LGHDT and CDR2 as YNNKEL (reference sequence). CDR3 sequence: CASSQDQGQPQHF. In DNA form, the CDR3 reads TGTGCCAGCAGCCAAGATCAGGGTCAGCCCCAGCATTTT.

This clone was counted between two and nine times. This chain joins TRBV6-1 and TRBJ2-1, with 10 bases lining up with TRBD2. The CDR3 extends over 16 amino acids. CDR1 and CDR2 from the germline V gene are MNHNS and SASEGT. With V trimmed by 4 bases and J by 7 bases, 10 bases remained unmatched. CDR3 bases: TGTGCCAGCAGTGTTTTCCCTAGCGGGGGAGTTAATGAGCAGTTCTTC. Translating gives CASSVFPSGGVNEQFF.

The chain uses TRBV5-4 and TRBJ1-3; 7 nucleotides agree with TRBD1. CDR1 is SGHNT and CDR2 is YYREEE in the germline V gene (reference sequence). The ends lost 4 bases at V and 3 bases at J; junction bases unmatched: 4. This CDR3 spans 14 amino acids. This chain's CDR3 is CASSQGQSGNTIYF. The CDR3 DNA sequence: TGTGCCAGCAGCCAGGGACAGAGTGGAAACACCATATATTTT.

This chain links TRBV9 with TRBJ2-5, with 11 bases lining up with TRBD2. Germline CDR1 reads SGDLS; CDR2 reads YYNGEE. Trimming removed 3 bases from V and 1 base from J; junction bases left unmatched: 5. The CDR3 has 16 amino acids. CDR3 in amino acids: CASSARLAGSQETQYF. Here the CDR3 DNA reads TGTGCCAGCAGCGCACGACTAGCGGGGTCCCAAGAGACCCAGTACTTC.

The chain combines TRBV28 with TRBJ2-5, with 7 bases lining up with TRBD2. In germline, CDR1 is MDHEN, CDR2 SYDVKM. Trimming took 5 bases from V and 5 from J; bases not matched to a gene: 8. The CDR3 contains 14 residues. In DNA, the CDR3 is TGTGCCAGCAGTACCCCCGGGACTAAGGAGACCCAGTACTTC. It yields the protein CASSTPGTKETQYF.

The chain uses TRBV7-9 and TRBJ2-3; perhaps TRBD2 as D (6 bases). Trimming removed 3 bases at V and 2 bases at J, with 21 bases between. In germline, CDR1 is SEHNR, CDR2 FQNEAQ (reference sequence). The CDR3 is 18 residues long. The CDR3 coding sequence is TGTGCCAGCAGCTTGGGTATTGGGGACTCTCTTATCACAGATACGCAGTATTTT. Its protein is CASSLGIGDSLITDTQYF.

In this sample, this clone turned up once. The V and J genes are TRBV5-1 and TRBJ1-4; tentatively, D is TRBD1 (6 bases). The germline V and J ends were trimmed by 2 bases and 4 bases, with 21 bases remaining between them. The CDR3 extends over 18 amino acids. From germline, CDR1 is SGHRS and CDR2 YFSETQ. As DNA, the CDR3 is TGCGCCAGCAGCTTATTTCCGGCACAGGGCCGAGGTAATGAAAAACTGTTTTTT. Amino acids: CASSLFPAQGRGNEKLFF.

The chain links TRBV7-8 to TRBJ1-5; 7 nucleotides match TRBD1. V dropped 5 bases and J dropped 1; count of bases not matched to a gene: 8. CDR3 length: 16 amino acids. The germline gives CDR1 SGHVS, CDR2 FQNEAQ. In DNA, the CDR3 is TGTGCCAGCAGCCATGACAGGGTTCTAAGCAATCAGCCCCAGCATTTT. It codes for CASSHDRVLSNQPQHF.

The chain is built from TRBV7-9 and TRBJ2-7; a possible D gene is TRBD2 (5 bases). Trimming removed 5 bases at V and 5 bases at J, with 13 bases between. Germline V lookup: CDR1 SEHNR, CDR2 FQNEAQ (reference sequence). This CDR3 is 13 amino acids long. Here the CDR3 reads CASSPAGENEQYF. As DNA, the CDR3 is TGTGCCAGCAGCCCAGCCGGGGAAAACGAGCAGTACTTC.

The chain recombines TRBV28 with TRBJ2-7; TRBD1 agrees at 8 bases. This CDR3 comprises 12 residues. Germline V gene sequence: CDR1 MDHEN, CDR2 SYDVKM. Trimming at V came to 8 bases and at J to 7 bases, leaving 7 bases not matched to a gene. The CDR3 DNA sequence: TGTGCCAGCCAACAGGGGGGCCGGGAGCAGTACTTC. Translated: CASQQGGREQYF.

This chain uses TRBV3-1 (or the pseudogene TRBV3-2) with TRBJ2-3; a weak D match, TRBD1 (5 bases). The V and J ends lost 1 base and 7 bases respectively, with 9 bases between them. The CDR3 covers 13 residues. The germline V gene has CDR1 LGHDT and CDR2 YNNKEL (reference sequence). CDR3 sequence reads: CASSQATVNTQYF. CDR3 nucleotide sequence: TGTGCCAGCAGCCAAGCGACAGTAAATACGCAGTATTTT.